The rows below give T cell receptor beta chains drawn from one sample of a study of cytomegalovirus exposure and HLA in healthy donors. Using immunoSEQ multiplex PCR, the repertoire was profiled, and TCRdb retains in-frame clones only, with some absent. Of around 200,000 clones listed, more than 80% are singletons. Sequences were obtained from PBMCs. Source of these receptors: a boy aged 5-17 years in good health and CMV-seronegative. Both conserved end residues are part of each CDR3. A D gene is named only where the DNA matches it firmly. Clone size is not always given. Where it is, it says once, few, many or a class for expanded clones.

v_gene	j_gene	abundance	d_gene	CDR3aa	CDR3nt
TRBV7-3	TRBJ2-2	few	TRBD2	CASTLGLAGGNRELFF	TGTGCCAGCACCCTTGGACTAGCGGGAGGTAACAGGGAGCTGTTTTTT
TRBV7-3	TRBJ2-2	-	TRBD2	CASSLSGMNTGELFF	TGTGCCAGCAGCTTGAGCGGGATGAACACCGGGGAGCTGTTTTTT
TRBV6-6	TRBJ1-4	few	-	CASSYRRADEKLFF	TGTGCCAGCAGTTACAGGCGGGCTGATGAAAAACTGTTTTTT
TRBV9	TRBJ1-1	-	-	CASSRSGTALGMNTEAFF	TGTGCCAGCAGCAGATCCGGGACTGCCCTGGGGATGAACACTGAAGCTTTCTTT
TRBV9	TRBJ2-7	few	TRBD1	CASSVGQGAYEQYF	TGTGCCAGCAGCGTAGGGCAGGGGGCCTACGAGCAGTACTTC
TRBV9	TRBJ1-2	-	-	CASSVVGGGHGYTF	TGTGCCAGCAGCGTAGTAGGGGGTGGTCATGGCTACACCTTC
TRBV29-1	TRBJ2-1	few	-	CSSLEQTGRGWDEQFF	TGCAGCTCCCTCGAACAAACCGGCCGCGGGTGGGATGAGCAGTTCTTC
TRBV7-3	TRBJ1-1	-	TRBD1	CASSRGGPNTEAFF	TGTGCCAGCAGCCGAGGGGGCCCGAACACTGAAGCTTTCTTT
TRBV5-1	TRBJ2-3	-	TRBD2	CASSSGGLAGDRTDTQYF	TGCGCCAGCAGCTCAGGCGGTCTAGCGGGGGATCGCACAGATACGCAGTATTTT
TRBV9	TRBJ2-1	-	TRBD2	CASSRGALAGTYNEQFF	TGTGCCAGCAGCAGAGGCGCCCTAGCGGGCACCTACAATGAGCAGTTCTTC
TRBV18	TRBJ1-4	once	TRBD1	CASSRQGNDEKLFF	TGTGCCAGCTCACGACAGGGTAACGATGAAAAACTGTTTTTT
TRBV5-4	TRBJ1-1	few	TRBD1	CASSKGQGANTEAFF	TGTGCCAGCAGCAAAGGACAGGGGGCGAACACTGAAGCTTTCTTT
TRBV5-1	TRBJ2-2	-	-	CASSLVVNTGELFF	TGCGCCAGCAGCTTGGTCGTGAACACCGGGGAGCTGTTTTTT
TRBV29-1	TRBJ1-1	-	-	CSVEEALFAAFF	TGCAGCGTTGAAGAGGCCCTTTTCGCAGCTTTCTTT
TRBV5-4	TRBJ1-1	-	TRBD1	CASSPEGTAFTPDTEAFF	TGTGCCAGCAGCCCGGAGGGGACAGCATTTACCCCTGACACTGAAGCTTTCTTT
TRBV30	TRBJ1-5	-	-	CAWSPTSRGQPQHF	TGTGCCTGGAGTCCCACCTCCAGGGGACAGCCCCAGCATTTT
TRBV30	TRBJ1-1	-	-	CAWSVGGKGTEAFF	TGTGCCTGGAGTGTGGGGGGAAAAGGCACTGAAGCTTTCTTT
TRBV6-6	TRBJ2-1	-	TRBD1	CASSRDRGYNEQFF	TGTGCCAGCAGTCGGGACAGGGGCTACAATGAGCAGTTCTTC
TRBV29-1	TRBJ1-1	-	-	CSVGEGSYQNTEAFF	TGCAGCGTTGGTGAGGGCAGTTACCAGAACACTGAAGCTTTCTTT
TRBV14	TRBJ2-1	-	TRBD1	CASSPGQEIFTLNEQFF	TGTGCCAGCAGCCCGGGACAGGAGATCTTTACACTTAATGAGCAGTTCTTC